The clone carrying this T cell receptor (beta chain) was detected a few times. The PCR used 60 Vbeta and 13 Jbeta primers. TCRdb keeps only in-frame clones here, not all; method: immunoSEQ multiplex PCR. The table has under 200,000 clones, over 65% seen once. Germline V CDR1 and CDR2: SEHNR, FQNEAQ (reference sequence). The J segment lost 1 base and the V segment lost 4 bases, leaving 8 bases of the junction unmatched. This CDR3 is built from 17 residues. These data are taken from a study of cytomegalovirus exposure and HLA in healthy donors. The chain has TRBV7-9 and TRBJ2-1; 9 bases align to TRBD1. The sequencing input was PBMCs. The receptor's source is a middle-aged woman in good health and CMV-seropositive. The CDR3 region is CASSSSGTGRSYNEQFF. CDR3 nucleotides: TGTGCCAGCAGCTCATCCGGGACAGGGCGTTCCTACAATGAGCAGTTCTTC.